This TCR beta chain was observed in a study of blood T cell repertoires in COVID-19. The repertoire was sequenced with immunoSEQ multiplex PCR; TCRdb's copy has only in-frame clones and lacks some. There are 250,000 to 350,000 clones in the sample; about 92% occur only once, and 18% lies in the top ten. Each recovered donor of Cohort 3 presented with two negative PCRs, clearance, or symptom resolution. In germline, CDR1 is SGHVS, CDR2 FQNEAQ. The J segment lost 6 bases and the V segment lost 0 bases, leaving 4 bases of the junction unmatched. The CDR3 is 14 amino acids. The sequencing input was PBMCs or T cells enriched from blood (not recorded which). This chain joins TRBV7-8 and TRBJ1-1; the match to TRBD1 covers 7 bases. The clonotype was recovered from a woman aged 25 to 39 who had recovered from COVID-19. CDR3 DNA sequence: TGTGCCAGCAGCTTAGCGAAGGGGGCGGCTGAAGCTTTCTTT. The encoded protein is CASSLAKGAAEAFF.